Following are 14 T cell receptor beta chains from one sample sequenced in a study of blood T cells in healthy people across ages. Combining a sample-barcoded 5' primer with a J-beta primer mix, a second PCR ran for roughly 6 to 11 cycles. TCRdb re-called the 5' RACE reads with MiXCR, one entry per CDR3 protein. The table lists about 1.5 million distinct CDR3 sequences, approximately 42% of them singletons. Sequencing input: blood. These receptors were obtained from a woman younger than 35 in good health.

This clonotype was picked up a small number of times. CDR3 in amino acids: CAIMTSGEYNEQFF. The CDR3 DNA sequence: TGTGCCATTATGACTAGCGGGGAGTACAATGAGCAGTTCTTC. This chain uses TRBV10-3 with TRBJ2-1, with 11 bases that match TRBD2. The V gene end was trimmed by 9 bases and the J gene end by 4 bases; junction bases not matched to a gene: 5. CDR1 ENHRY and CDR2 SYGVKD come from the germline V gene. The CDR3 sequence is 14 residues long.

The rearrangement joins TRBV20-1 to TRBJ1-4; 8 nucleotides match TRBD1. Per the germline V gene, CDR1 is DFQATT and CDR2 is SNEGSKA (reference sequence). CDR3 length: 16 amino acids. V trimming: 1 base; J trimming: 2 bases; junction bases outside the gene matches: 6. The CDR3 region has the DNA TGCAGTGCTAGAGGAAGGACAGGGCCCACTAATGAAAAACTGTTTTTT. Its translation is CSARGRTGPTNEKLFF.

In this sample, this clonotype turned up a few times. This chain connects TRBV20-1 to TRBJ1-6, with D perhaps TRBD1 (5 bases). Trimming took off 4 bases at V and 10 bases at J, with 17 bases between the two ends. Germline CDR1 is DFQATT and CDR2 is SNEGSKA (reference sequence). CDR3 length: 14 amino acids. The CDR3 DNA sequence: TGCAGTGCTACCTCAGTGGGGCTAGGATCACCCCTCCACTTT. Residues: CSATSVGLGSPLHF.

The V call is TRBV20-1, the J call TRBJ2-7, with D uncertain. Germline CDR1 is DFQATT and CDR2 is SNEGSKA (reference sequence). V gave up 5 bases and J gave up 0 bases, with 8 bases separating them. This CDR3 has 12 amino acids. CDR3 DNA sequence: TGCAGTGCTGGGCGAATCTCCTACGAGCAGTACTTC. It is translated as CSAGRISYEQYF.

This clonotype was seen a handful of times. V usage is TRBV10-3 and J usage is TRBJ2-3; 9 nucleotides align to TRBD2. This CDR3 has 15 residues. Germline V gene data show CDR1 as ENHRY and CDR2 as SYGVKD. Trimming took 3 bases from V and 0 from J; bases not matched to a gene: 1. CDR3 sequence reads: CAISDSGGSTDTQYF. CDR3 DNA: TGTGCCATCAGTGATAGCGGGGGAAGCACAGATACGCAGTATTTT.

The gene calls are TRBV7-2 and TRBJ2-1; TRBD2 aligns across 11 bases. Trimming took 5 bases from V and 4 from J; bases not matched to a gene: 7. Germline loops: CDR1 SGHTA, CDR2 FQGNSA. The CDR3 has 16 amino acids. The CDR3 loop is CASSVAGTSGYNEQFF. The CDR3 coding sequence is TGTGCCAGCAGCGTCGCCGGGACTAGCGGTTACAATGAGCAGTTCTTC.

There are a few counts of this clonotype. The chain couples TRBV6-5 to TRBJ2-5; possibly TRBD1 for D (5 bases). TRBJ2-7 matches the DNA end more closely, so the J call is doubtful. The CDR3 is 13 residues long. Germline V gene sequence: CDR1 MNHEY, CDR2 SVGAGI. The CDR3 DNA sequence: TGTGCCAGCAGTTCCCTCAGGGTCTACGAGCAGTACTTC. Translated: CASSSLRVYEQYF.

This chain links TRBV12-3 or TRBV12-4 with TRBJ2-3, with 8 positions matching TRBD1. The J segment lost 0 bases and the V segment lost 4 bases, leaving 6 bases of the junction unmatched. This CDR3 region has 16 residues. The DNA of the CDR3 is TGTGCCAGCAGTTCTGGGACAGGTACTAGCACAGATACGCAGTATTTT. Translated: CASSSGTGTSTDTQYF.

In its sample, this clonotype was seen a few times. The CDR3 sequence is CASSQEEPYNEQFF. The CDR3 DNA reads as TGTGCCAGCAGTCAGGAGGAACCCTACAATGAGCAGTTCTTC. The genes are TRBV6-5 and TRBJ2-1; D is perhaps TRBD2 (5 bases). Trimming removed 5 bases at V and 2 bases at J, with 10 bases between. The CDR3 is made up of 14 amino acids. Germline V gives CDR1 MNHEY, CDR2 SVGAGI.

The chain carries TRBV15 and TRBJ2-2; 9 bases map to TRBD1. Germline-derived CDR1 and CDR2 are LNHNV and YYDKDF (reference sequence). The CDR3 covers 17 residues. The V gene end was trimmed by 0 bases and the J gene end by 4 bases; junction bases not matched to a gene: 6. This CDR3 reads CATSRDYGTGSTGELFF. The DNA of the CDR3 is TGTGCCACCAGCAGAGATTACGGGACAGGGAGCACCGGGGAGCTGTTTTTT.

The chain recombines TRBV4-1 with TRBJ2-1; no clear D. CDR1 and CDR2 from the germline V gene are MGHRA and YSYEKL. Trimming cost V 0 bases and J 8 bases, with 11 bases left between them. The CDR3 covers 14 residues. The CDR3 coding sequence is TGCGCCAGCAGCCAAGAGATGTGGCCGGATGAGCAGTTCTTC. Translating it yields CASSQEMWPDEQFF.

This chain links TRBV9 with TRBJ2-4; the match to TRBD2 covers 16 bases. This CDR3 has 19 residues. Per germline, CDR1 SGDLS and CDR2 YYNGEE. V dropped 6 bases and J dropped 0; count of bases not matched to a gene: 9. The CDR3 sequence: CASNVSGTSGGVAKNIQYF. In nucleotides, the CDR3 is TGTGCCAGCAACGTCTCCGGGACTAGCGGGGGGGTAGCCAAAAACATTCAGTACTTC.

V and J are TRBV11-1 and TRBJ1-2, with 7 positions matching TRBD1. V gave up 4 bases and J gave up 4 bases; unmatched junction bases: 12. The CDR3 loop spans 16 amino acids. The germline gives CDR1 SGHAT, CDR2 FQDESV (reference sequence). CDR3 amino acids: CASSSGLGQGVYGYTF. The DNA for the CDR3 is TGTGCCAGCAGCTCCGGATTGGGGCAGGGGGTCTATGGCTACACCTTC.

In its sample, this clonotype was seen a few times. The V and J genes are TRBV18 and TRBJ2-7, with 14 positions matching TRBD2. The germline V gene encodes CDR1 KGHSH and CDR2 LQKENI. There are 16 residues in the CDR3. Trimming removed 6 bases from V and 1 base from J; junction bases left unmatched: 5. This CDR3 is CASSRLAGGMSYEQYF. Here the CDR3 DNA reads TGTGCCAGCTCGAGACTAGCGGGGGGGATGTCCTACGAGCAGTACTTC.